Below are 23 T cell receptor beta chains sequenced from a single sample in a study of graft-versus-host responses after intestinal transplantation. Clones were sequenced by immunoSEQ multiplex PCR, and TCRdb holds only the in-frame ones, with some missing. The table records roughly 92,000 clones, about 87% of them present only once. Their antigens remain unidentified. Here the sequenced sample was unstimulated CD4+ T cells sorted from spleen or lymph node cells, taken before transplant. The source is a human donor who was the organ donor for an intestinal transplant.

This chain uses TRBV7-2 with TRBJ2-1; TRBD2 is a possible D gene (6 bases). The CDR3 contains 17 residues. V dropped 5 bases and J dropped 0 bases, with 17 bases sitting between them. Germline V gene data show CDR1 as SGHTA and CDR2 as FQGNSA. CDR3 sequence (DNA): TGTGCCAGCAGCCCCACTAGCATCCTTAGCTCCTACAATGAGCAGTTCTTC. Its protein is CASSPTSILSSYNEQFF. Full variable domain (outside the CDR3, taken from reference TRBV7-2 and TRBJ2-1): GAGVSQSPSNKVTEKGKDVELRCDPISGHTALYWYRQSLGQGLEFLIYFQGNSAPDKSGLPSDRFSAERTGGSVSTLTIQRTQQEDSAVYLCASSPTSILSSYNEQFFGPGTRLTVL.

This clone was detected a few times. The chain uses TRBV6-6 and TRBJ1-2; TRBD1 matches 9 bases. With 3 bases clipped from V and 10 bases from J, the junction kept 6 bases outside the gene matches. Germline CDR1 is MNHNY and CDR2 is SVGAGI (reference sequence). The CDR3 has 13 amino acids. This chain's CDR3 is CASSYLGQGFYTF. CDR3 nucleotides: TGTGCCAGCAGTTATCTGGGACAGGGCTTCTACACCTTC.

This chain links TRBV7-9 with TRBJ2-7, with 14 bases aligning to TRBD2. With 5 bases clipped from V and 0 bases from J, the junction kept 9 bases outside the gene matches. The CDR3 has 18 residues. Per the germline V gene, CDR1 is SEHNR and CDR2 is FQNEAQ (reference sequence). CDR3 sequence: CASSLGLAGGYSSYEQYF. CDR3 in DNA: TGTGCCAGCAGCCTTGGACTAGCGGGGGGTTACAGCTCCTACGAGCAGTACTTC.

The chain links TRBV4-1 to TRBJ2-7, with D possibly matching TRBD2 (5 bases). Looked up from germline, CDR1 is MGHRA and CDR2 is YSYEKL. CDR3 size: 14 residues. The V end lost 0 bases, the J end lost 6 bases, and 12 bases lay between the germline ends. This CDR3 is CASSQDPWRTEQYF. CDR3 bases: TGCGCCAGCAGCCAAGATCCTTGGAGGACCGAGCAGTACTTC.

This chain connects TRBV28 to TRBJ2-5; 7 bases match TRBD2. Unmatched junction bases numbered 8, after V lost 6 bases and J lost 4 bases. The germline gives CDR1 MDHEN, CDR2 SYDVKM. The CDR3 contains 14 residues. The CDR3: CASSPPGGGETQYF. CDR3 sequence (DNA): TGTGCCAGCAGCCCCCCGGGGGGTGGAGAGACCCAGTACTTC.

The chain couples TRBV2 to TRBJ1-1; the match to TRBD1 covers 8 bases. Germline-derived CDR1 and CDR2 are SNHLY and FYNNEI. The V segment lost 2 bases and the J segment 0 bases; nucleotides outside the gene matches: 11. The CDR3 extends over 18 amino acids. DNA for the CDR3: TGTGCCAGCAGTGAACGGAGACAGGGGCATAATATGAACACTGAAGCTTTCTTT. As protein: CASSERRQGHNMNTEAFF.

The sample holds a few counts of this clone. The genes are TRBV6-1 and TRBJ1-1, with D hard to call. This CDR3 region has 13 residues. CDR1 and CDR2 (germline): MNHNS, SASEGT. V was shortened by 2 bases and J by 3 bases, with 7 bases between the two germline ends. The CDR3, as DNA: TGTGCCAGCAGTGAATTTCGGGACACTGAAGCTTTCTTT. Amino acids: CASSEFRDTEAFF.

The genes are TRBV6-6 and TRBJ2-2, with a tentative D call TRBD2 (5 bases). The length of the CDR3 is 16 residues. Trimming cost V 0 bases and J 1 base, with 9 bases left between them. CDR1 is MNHNY and CDR2 is SVGAGI in the germline V gene (reference sequence). CDR3 nucleotides: TGTGCCAGCAGTTACTCGTCGGGGATGAACACCGGGGAGCTGTTTTTT. Its protein product is CASSYSSGMNTGELFF.

V is TRBV10-2 and J is TRBJ1-2; 11 bases line up with TRBD1. Per germline, CDR1 WSHSY and CDR2 SAAADI. The CDR3 sequence is 14 residues long. Trimming cost V 6 bases and J 3 bases; bases outside gene matches: 3. The DNA of the CDR3 is TGCGCCAGCAGGAGGGACAGGGGGTACTATGGCTACACCTTC. Protein product: CASRRDRGYYGYTF.

The chain has TRBV19 and TRBJ1-2; weak D call: TRBD1 (5 bases). CDR1 is LNHDA and CDR2 is SQIVND in the germline V gene (reference sequence). With 8 bases removed from V and 6 bases from J, the gap between germline ends came to 19 bases. The CDR3 length is 14 residues. The CDR3 DNA is TGTGCCAGTTCCTCCCAGGGTTCCCTAAATGGCTACACCTTC. As protein: CASSSQGSLNGYTF.

The V and J genes are TRBV6-5 and TRBJ1-1, with D unresolved. CDR1 is MNHEY and CDR2 is SVGAGI in the germline V gene. Between the trimmed V and J ends, which lost 3 bases and 1 base, there was a span of 9 bases. The CDR3 loop spans 14 amino acids. This chain's CDR3 is CASSYRRWNTEAFF. The CDR3 region has the DNA TGTGCCAGCAGTTATAGGCGGTGGAACACTGAAGCTTTCTTT.

The chain recombines TRBV10-3 with TRBJ1-2, with a tentative D call TRBD1 (5 bases). Germline loops: CDR1 ENHRY, CDR2 SYGVKD. The CDR3 is 14 residues long. V lost 4 bases, J lost 5 bases, and 14 bases lay in between. The CDR3 DNA sequence: TGTGCCATCAGTGGGACACAGGAACCTTATGGCTACACCTTC. Its protein is CAISGTQEPYGYTF.

The V and J genes are TRBV20-1 and TRBJ2-5, with D possibly matching TRBD1 (5 bases). The germline V gene has CDR1 DFQATT and CDR2 SNEGSKA (reference sequence). The CDR3 has 11 amino acids. V was clipped by 5 bases and J by 5 bases, with 9 bases between them. CDR3 in amino acids: CSALGQETQYF. CDR3 bases: TGCAGTGCTTTGGGGCAGGAGACCCAGTACTTC.

The rearrangement uses TRBV18 and TRBJ2-5, with TRBD2 as a possible D gene (5 bases). Germline V gene data show CDR1 as KGHSH and CDR2 as LQKENI. The V and J ends lost 2 bases and 5 bases respectively, with 9 bases between them. The CDR3 spans 13 residues. The CDR3 DNA reads as TGTGCCAGCTCACCAACGGGCGGGGAGACCCAGTACTTC. As protein: CASSPTGGETQYF.

This chain joins TRBV18 and TRBJ1-1; D not certain. CDR1 KGHSH and CDR2 LQKENI come from the germline V gene. This CDR3 is built from 16 residues. Trimming cost V 4 bases and J 0 bases, with 15 bases left between them. CDR3: CASSLSGQTMNTEAFF. As DNA, the CDR3 is TGTGCCAGCTCACTCTCTGGGCAGACCATGAACACTGAAGCTTTCTTT.

This clone was detected only a few times. The gene calls are TRBV6-1 and TRBJ1-5; D unresolved. The ends were cut back, 2 bases at V and 0 bases at J, with 14 bases in the middle. Germline CDR1 reads MNHNS; CDR2 reads SASEGT. The CDR3 is 17 amino acids. CDR3 sequence (DNA): TGTGCCAGCAGTGAAAACCCAGGCTGGAATAGCAATCAGCCCCAGCATTTT. This sequence encodes CASSENPGWNSNQPQHF.

In this sample, this clone turned up once. The chain combines TRBV4-2 with TRBJ1-1, with 7 bases aligning to TRBD1. This CDR3 contains 15 residues. V lost 2 bases and J lost 1; bases outside the gene matches: 4. From germline, CDR1 is LGHNA and CDR2 YNFKEQ. The CDR3 sequence is CASSQPDRPNTEAFF. The CDR3 region has the DNA TGTGCCAGCAGCCAACCGGACAGGCCGAACACTGAAGCTTTCTTT.

The gene calls are TRBV29-1 and TRBJ2-1; a weak D match, TRBD2 (7 bases). Trimming left V 7 bases short and J 2 bases short, with 15 bases between. The CDR3 runs to 14 residues. The V gene's germline CDR1 is SQVTM and CDR2 ANQGSEA. The chain's CDR3 is CSGSRGPTYNEQFF. As DNA, the CDR3 is TGCAGCGGGTCGCGGGGGCCCACCTACAATGAGCAGTTCTTC.

This CDR3 is CASTIGLRTGTPQAFF. As DNA, the CDR3 is TGTGCCAGCACCATAGGGCTCCGGACAGGGACCCCTCAAGCTTTCTTT. The rearrangement links TRBV11-3 to TRBJ1-1, with 8 bases identical to TRBD1. Germline V gene sequence: CDR1 SGHNT, CDR2 YENEEA. V shed 7 bases and J 9 bases; nucleotides not matched to a gene: 19. The CDR3 has 16 residues.

The chain is built from TRBV2 and TRBJ2-1, with a tentative D call TRBD2 (6 bases). This CDR3 comprises 17 residues. V was shortened by 5 bases and J by 8 bases, with 25 bases between the two germline ends. Germline CDR1 and CDR2: SNHLY and FYNNEI. Here the CDR3 reads CASSQTLLAASVDEQFF. In DNA form, the CDR3 reads TGTGCCAGCAGTCAAACACTCCTGGCGGCTAGCGTTGATGAGCAGTTCTTC.

As DNA, the CDR3 is TGTGCCAGCAGGGCCGGGACAGTACACTACGAGCAGTACTTC. Amino acid sequence: CASRAGTVHYEQYF. This chain joins TRBV25-1 and TRBJ2-7, with TRBD1 matching 7 bases. Germline V lookup: CDR1 MGHDK, CDR2 SYGVNS. The CDR3 contains 14 residues. J lost 3 bases, V lost 6 bases, and 8 bases had no gene match.

This chain uses TRBV7-9 with TRBJ2-7, with 10 bases lining up with TRBD2. In germline, CDR1 is SEHNR, CDR2 FQNEAQ (reference sequence). Unmatched junction bases numbered 15, after V lost 5 bases and J lost 2 bases. The CDR3 is 18 residues long. The CDR3 DNA reads as TGTGCCAGCAGCACTAGTCTAAGCGGAGCGGGAGGGCCCTACGAGCAGTACTTC. The encoded protein is CASSTSLSGAGGPYEQYF. The entire variable domain, with the rest obtained from reference TRBV7-9 and TRBJ2-7, is as follows: DTGVSQNPRHKITKRGQNVTFRCDPISEHNRLYWYRQTLGQGPEFLTYFQNEAQLEKSRLLSDRFSAERPKGSFSTLEIQRTEQGDSAMYLCASSTSLSGAGGPYEQYFGPGTRLTVT.

The rearrangement links TRBV28 to TRBJ2-7; TRBD2 agrees at 11 bases. The germline V gene has CDR1 MDHEN and CDR2 SYDVKM. The CDR3 is 14 amino acids. V shed 6 bases and J 3 bases; nucleotides not matched to a gene: 4. The CDR3 reads CASRRTSGGYEQYF. The CDR3 DNA reads as TGTGCCAGCAGACGAACTAGCGGGGGCTACGAGCAGTACTTC.